Each of the 2 T cell receptor beta chains below was sequenced from the same sample in a study of blood T cell repertoires in COVID-19 (dated by TCRdb to 2018 to 2021). Library construction relied on the immunoSEQ multiplex PCR assay. Sourced from immuneACCESS, this table was stored by TCRdb with only in-frame sequences that have V and J called. A share of the clones is absent; for the studies checked, an unresolved V gene accounts for under half, and the remainder has no known explanation. This sample holds roughly 500,000 clones; roughly 90% were observed only once. Roughly 1.9% of the sample is in the top ten clones. The specimen was PBMCs or T cells enriched from blood (not recorded which). The receptors were gathered from a woman aged 40 to 49 who had recovered from COVID-19.

J is TRBJ2-2 and V is TRBV4-2, with 12 bases fitting TRBD2. Per germline, CDR1 LGHNA and CDR2 YNFKEQ. This CDR3 is built from 19 residues. V dropped 5 bases and J dropped 7; count of bases not matched to a gene: 17. The CDR3 DNA reads as TGTGCCAGCAGCAGCCTGGGGCTAGCGGGAGGGCCGGGCGTCGGGGAGCTGTTTTTT. This translates into CASSSLGLAGGPGVGELFF.

The chain uses TRBV28 and TRBJ1-2; 7 nucleotides align to TRBD1. CDR3 size: 14 residues. Per germline, CDR1 MDHEN and CDR2 SYDVKM. Trimming cost V 3 bases and J 3 bases; bases outside gene matches: 4. CDR3 in DNA: TGTGCCAGCAGTTTCGACAGGGTGGACTATGGCTACACCTTC. This gives the protein CASSFDRVDYGYTF.